One TCR beta chain is described in this entry. Germline V gene data show CDR1 as SGHVS and CDR2 as FNYEAQ. CDR3 length: 17 residues. V was pared by 4 bases and J by 0 bases, with 8 bases of the junction left unmatched. The data originate from a study of blood T cell repertoires in COVID-19. Overall study context: COVID-19 samples collected from the United States, Italy and Spain covered acute and convalescent phases. T cells, B-cell-depleted T cells, or PBMCs supplied cDNA or gDNA.

Original methodology: Amplified reference gene primers provided the basis for estimating nucleated cell counts. Some clones are missing from TCRdb's copy, which holds only in-frame ones; the method was immunoSEQ multiplex PCR. V and J calls and clone size come straight from that table; D and trimming were deduced from the DNA. The sample lists about 300,000 clones; around 84% were seen once. The source is an older man with acute or convalescent COVID-19. The chain is built from TRBV7-6 and TRBJ2-5; 10 bases match TRBD2. The specimen was peripheral blood. The CDR3 protein is CASSSSGLAAYQETQYF. The CDR3 nucleotides read TGTGCCAGCAGCTCCTCAGGACTAGCGGCGTACCAAGAGACCCAGTACTTC. Full variable domain (missing parts from reference TRBV7-6 and TRBJ2-5): GAGVSQSPRYKVTKRGQDVALRCDPISGHVSLYWYRQALGQGPEFLTYFNYEAQQDKSGLPNDRFSAERPEGSISTLTIQRTEQRDSAMYRCASSSSGLAAYQETQYFGPGTRLLVL.